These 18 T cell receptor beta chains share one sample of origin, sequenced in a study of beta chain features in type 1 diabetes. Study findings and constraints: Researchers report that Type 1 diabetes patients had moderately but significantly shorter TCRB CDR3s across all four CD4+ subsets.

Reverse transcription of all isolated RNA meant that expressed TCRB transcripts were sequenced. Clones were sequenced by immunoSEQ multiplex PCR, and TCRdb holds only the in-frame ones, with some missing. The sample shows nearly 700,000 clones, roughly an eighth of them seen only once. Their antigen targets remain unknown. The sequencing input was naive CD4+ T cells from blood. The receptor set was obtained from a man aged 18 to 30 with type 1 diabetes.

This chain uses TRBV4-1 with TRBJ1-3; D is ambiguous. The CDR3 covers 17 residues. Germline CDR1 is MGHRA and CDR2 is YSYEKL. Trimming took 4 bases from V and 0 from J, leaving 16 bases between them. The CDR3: CASSRTVAAGSGNTIYF. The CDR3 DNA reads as TGCGCCAGCAGCCGGACCGTGGCGGCAGGCTCTGGAAACACCATATATTTT.

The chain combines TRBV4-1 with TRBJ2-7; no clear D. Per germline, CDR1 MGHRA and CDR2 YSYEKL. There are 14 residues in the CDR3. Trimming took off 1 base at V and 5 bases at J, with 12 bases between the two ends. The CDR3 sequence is CASSQGAGNNEQYF. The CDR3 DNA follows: TGCGCCAGCAGCCAAGGCGCAGGCAACAACGAGCAGTACTTC.

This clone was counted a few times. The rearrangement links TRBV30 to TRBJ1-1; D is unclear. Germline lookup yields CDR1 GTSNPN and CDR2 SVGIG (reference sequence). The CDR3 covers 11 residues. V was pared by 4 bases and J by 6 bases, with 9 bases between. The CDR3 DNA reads TGTGCCTGGACTGGGTTCGCTGAAGCTTTCTTT. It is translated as CAWTGFAEAFF.

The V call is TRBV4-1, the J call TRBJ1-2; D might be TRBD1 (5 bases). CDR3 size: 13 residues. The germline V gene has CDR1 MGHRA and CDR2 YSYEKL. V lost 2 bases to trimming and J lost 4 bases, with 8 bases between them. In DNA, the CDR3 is TGCGCCAGCAGCCAACCCGGGACCTATGGCTACACCTTC. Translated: CASSQPGTYGYTF.

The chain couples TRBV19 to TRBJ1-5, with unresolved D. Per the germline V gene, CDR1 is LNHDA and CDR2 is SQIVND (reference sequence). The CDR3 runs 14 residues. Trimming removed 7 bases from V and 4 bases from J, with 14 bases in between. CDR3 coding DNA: TGTGCCAGTAAGGAGCTCACCAGTAATCAGCCCCAGCATTTT. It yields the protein CASKELTSNQPQHF.

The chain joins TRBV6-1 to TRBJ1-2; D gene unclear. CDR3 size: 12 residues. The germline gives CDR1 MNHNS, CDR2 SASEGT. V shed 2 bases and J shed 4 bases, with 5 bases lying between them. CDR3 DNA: TGTGCCAGCAGTGAACAGCTCTATGGCTACACCTTC. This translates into CASSEQLYGYTF.

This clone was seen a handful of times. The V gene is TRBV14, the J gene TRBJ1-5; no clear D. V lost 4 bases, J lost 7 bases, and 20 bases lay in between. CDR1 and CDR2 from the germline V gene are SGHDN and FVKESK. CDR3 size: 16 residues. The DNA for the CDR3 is TGTGCCAGCAGCCCCCCTCGTGGACCTTCGGGGCAGCCCCAGCATTTT. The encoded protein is CASSPPRGPSGQPQHF.

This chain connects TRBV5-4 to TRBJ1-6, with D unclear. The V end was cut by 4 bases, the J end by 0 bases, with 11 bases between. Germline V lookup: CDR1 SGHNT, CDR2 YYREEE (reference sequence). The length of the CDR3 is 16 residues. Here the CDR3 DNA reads TGTGCCAGCAGCCCAGCGGGCCGCTCCTATAATTCACCCCTCCACTTT. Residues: CASSPAGRSYNSPLHF.

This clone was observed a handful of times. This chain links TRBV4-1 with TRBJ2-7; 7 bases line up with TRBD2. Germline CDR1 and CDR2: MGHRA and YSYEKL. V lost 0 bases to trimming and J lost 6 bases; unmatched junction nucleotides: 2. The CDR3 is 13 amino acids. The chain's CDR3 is CASSQDAGVEQYF. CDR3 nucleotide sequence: TGCGCCAGCAGCCAAGATGCGGGGGTCGAGCAGTACTTC.

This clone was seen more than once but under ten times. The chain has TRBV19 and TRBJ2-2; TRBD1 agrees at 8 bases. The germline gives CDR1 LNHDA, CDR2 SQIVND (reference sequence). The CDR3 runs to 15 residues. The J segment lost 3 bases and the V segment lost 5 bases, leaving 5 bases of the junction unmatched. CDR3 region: CASSPQGADTGELFF. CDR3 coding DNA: TGTGCCAGTAGTCCGCAGGGGGCGGACACCGGGGAGCTGTTTTTT.

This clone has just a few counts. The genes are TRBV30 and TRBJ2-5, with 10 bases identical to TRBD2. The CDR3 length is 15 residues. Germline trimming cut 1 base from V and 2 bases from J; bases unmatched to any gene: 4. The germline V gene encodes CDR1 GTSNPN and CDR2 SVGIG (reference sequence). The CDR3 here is CAWSAIAGGQETQYF. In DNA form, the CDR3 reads TGTGCCTGGAGTGCGATAGCGGGGGGACAAGAGACCCAGTACTTC.

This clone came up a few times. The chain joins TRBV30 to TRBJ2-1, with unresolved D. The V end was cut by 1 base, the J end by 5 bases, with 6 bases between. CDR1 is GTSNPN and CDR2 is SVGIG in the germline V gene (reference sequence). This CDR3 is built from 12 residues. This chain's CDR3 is CAWSEPNNEQFF. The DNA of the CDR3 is TGTGCCTGGAGTGAACCGAACAATGAGCAGTTCTTC.

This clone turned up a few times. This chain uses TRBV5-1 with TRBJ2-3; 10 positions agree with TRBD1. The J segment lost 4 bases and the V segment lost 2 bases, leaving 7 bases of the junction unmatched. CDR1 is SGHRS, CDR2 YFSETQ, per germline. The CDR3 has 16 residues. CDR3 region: CASSLSGTGVADTQYF. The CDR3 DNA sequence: TGCGCCAGCAGCTTAAGTGGGACAGGGGTCGCAGATACGCAGTATTTT.

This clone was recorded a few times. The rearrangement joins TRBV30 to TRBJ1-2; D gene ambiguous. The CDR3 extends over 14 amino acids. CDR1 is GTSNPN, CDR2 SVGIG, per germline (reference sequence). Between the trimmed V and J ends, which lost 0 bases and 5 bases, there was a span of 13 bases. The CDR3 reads CAWSVQEAIYGYTF. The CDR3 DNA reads TGTGCCTGGAGTGTCCAGGAAGCGATTTATGGCTACACCTTC.

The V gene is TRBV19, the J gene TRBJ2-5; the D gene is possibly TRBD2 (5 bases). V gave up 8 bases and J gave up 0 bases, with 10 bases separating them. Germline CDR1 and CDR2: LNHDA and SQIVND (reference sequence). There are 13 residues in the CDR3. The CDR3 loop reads CASQPGYQETQYF. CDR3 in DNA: TGTGCCAGTCAACCGGGGTACCAAGAGACCCAGTACTTC.

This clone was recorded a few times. The CDR3 spells CASSESVVGSYNEQFF. The DNA for the CDR3 is TGTGCCAGCAGTGAAAGCGTAGTTGGCTCCTACAATGAGCAGTTCTTC. The chain carries TRBV6-1 and TRBJ2-1; unclear D gene. CDR1 is MNHNS and CDR2 is SASEGT in the germline V gene. The germline V and J ends were trimmed by 2 bases and 0 bases, with 11 bases remaining between them. The CDR3 spans 16 residues.

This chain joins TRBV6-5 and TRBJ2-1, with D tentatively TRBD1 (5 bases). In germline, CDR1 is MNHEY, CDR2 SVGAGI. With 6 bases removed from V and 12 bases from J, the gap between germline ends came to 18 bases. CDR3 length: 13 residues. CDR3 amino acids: CASSETEAIRQFF. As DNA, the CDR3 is TGTGCCAGCAGCGAGACAGAGGCAATACGGCAGTTCTTC.

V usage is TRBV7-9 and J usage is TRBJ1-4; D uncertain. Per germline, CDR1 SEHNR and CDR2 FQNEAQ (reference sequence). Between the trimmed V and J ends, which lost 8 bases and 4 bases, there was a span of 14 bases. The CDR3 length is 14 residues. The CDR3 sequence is CASGPGLSNEKLFF. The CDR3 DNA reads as TGTGCCAGCGGTCCTGGACTGAGTAATGAAAAACTGTTTTTT. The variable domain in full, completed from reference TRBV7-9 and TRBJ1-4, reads DTGVSQNPRHKITKRGQNVTFRCDPISEHNRLYWYRQTLGQGPEFLTYFQNEAQLEKSRLLSDRFSAERPKGSFSTLEIQRTEQGDSAMYLCASGPGLSNEKLFFGSGTQLSVL.